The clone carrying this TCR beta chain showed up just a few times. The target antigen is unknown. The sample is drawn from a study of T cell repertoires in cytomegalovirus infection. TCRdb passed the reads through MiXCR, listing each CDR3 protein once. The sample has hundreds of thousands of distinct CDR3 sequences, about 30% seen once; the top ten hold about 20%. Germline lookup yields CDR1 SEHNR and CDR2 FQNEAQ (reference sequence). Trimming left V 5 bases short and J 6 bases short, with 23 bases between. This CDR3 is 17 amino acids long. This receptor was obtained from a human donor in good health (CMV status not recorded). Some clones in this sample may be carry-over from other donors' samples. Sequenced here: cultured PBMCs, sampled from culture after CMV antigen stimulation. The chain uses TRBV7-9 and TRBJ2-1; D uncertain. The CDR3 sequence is CASSAPGGGKGSNEQFF. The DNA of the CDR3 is TGTGCCAGCAGCGCGCCAGGTGGCGGAAAAGGGTCCAATGAGCAGTTCTTC. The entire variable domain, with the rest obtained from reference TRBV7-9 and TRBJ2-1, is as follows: DTGVSQNPRHKITKRGQNVTFRCDPISEHNRLYWYRQTLGQGPEFLTYFQNEAQLEKSRLLSDRFSAERPKGSFSTLEIQRTEQGDSAMYLCASSAPGGGKGSNEQFFGPGTRLTVL.